These T cell receptor beta chains were read from a single sample in a study of T cell responses to AZD1222 COVID-19 vaccine. Assay: immunoSEQ multiplex PCR; the TCRdb copy retains only in-frame clones and omits some. The table includes fewer than 150,000 clones, about 85% detected once. The sample here was peripheral blood, taken on day 0 of AZD1222 vaccination. The origin of the receptors is an adult in good health. Both conserved end residues are part of each CDR3. Fields, in order: V gene, CDR3 length, CDR3 protein.

>TRBV30|12
CASSGRTYGYTF
>TRBV4-1|16
CASSQGTGVSTDTQYF
>TRBV6-4|16
CASSDGLGDRGHTIYF
>TRBV18|17
CASSPGRTGTMNTEAFF
>TRBV28|14
CASSRQGSNEKLFF
>TRBV2|13
CASRQGGTGELFF
>TRBV28|16
CASSLSSQGWSYEQYF
>TRBV5-1|15
CASALLGTQNTEAFF
>TRBV7-6|18
CASSLVGTGGVSTDTQYF
>TRBV20-1|14
CSASEGRFNQPQHF
>TRBV5-4|13
CASSLEAGGPQYF
>TRBV5-1|13
CASRTGLWNEQYF
>TRBV6-5|14
CASSPGQVNSPLHF
>TRBV5-1|15
CASSLEGSPNQPQHF
>TRBV27|15
CASSDQGNYNSPLHF
>TRBV9|13
CASSVRVAGELFF
>TRBV24-1|15
CATSDVSSGSSEQYF
>TRBV9|15
CASSVPPGGTDAQYF
>TRBV9|15
CASSATTGGGNEQFF
>TRBV6-1|12
CASSEAGNEQFF
>TRBV28|14
CASSLLDRFNEQFF
>TRBV4-1|13
CASSQGPGSEAFF
>TRBV5-1|22
CASSLEFGTSGGPIRTPYEQYF
>TRBV7-2|14
CASSNRTGGQPQHF
>TRBV9|12
CASSASYDTQYF
>TRBV7-2|11
CASSANYGYTF
>TRBV6-5|14
CASRTLTSVETQYF
>TRBV15|18
CATSREPGQGGWTGELFF
>TRBV5-1|17
CASSLVSGLAATGELFF
>TRBV7-2|13
CASSGQTQETQYF
>TRBV2|12
CASRSLVATQYF
>TRBV28|16
CASSLLGSNSYNEQFF
>TRBV28|14
CASTAPGDSYGYTF
>TRBV6-5|14
CASLAGTANEKLFF
>TRBV11-3|16
CASSSRDLPSGNTIYF
>TRBV5-4|15
CASNYGGQGFTEAFF
>TRBV19|14
CATRDQGLSTEAFF
>TRBV7-9|14
CASSREGSTDTQYF
>TRBV27|16
CATSSVGGALYNEQFF
>TRBV9|17
CASSVEGGGAVYNEQFF
>TRBV28|15
CASTLAGHNNQPQHF
>TRBV19|18
CASSIGDNMVGNTYEQYF
>TRBV6-2/TRBV6-3|13
CASSEDGNSPLHF
>TRBV6-5|15
CASTNAQNLGTEAFF
>TRBV4-2|14
CASSQESGGTEAFF
>TRBV6-5|15
CASSDLNRVSDTIYF
>TRBV6-1|16
CASSEMVGTGQETQYF
>TRBV18|15
CASSPLKGVGTEAFF
>TRBV28|13
CASSGDARYGYTF
>TRBV7-2|16
CASSLNTGYRGTEAFF
>TRBV6-5|10
CASGDYEQYF
>TRBV5-1|15
CASSPGGSSYNEQFF
>TRBV7-9|15
CASSFDRTGESPLHF
>TRBV9|15
CASSVEGAAGNTIYF
>TRBV21-1|14
CASSKGRGPFEQYF